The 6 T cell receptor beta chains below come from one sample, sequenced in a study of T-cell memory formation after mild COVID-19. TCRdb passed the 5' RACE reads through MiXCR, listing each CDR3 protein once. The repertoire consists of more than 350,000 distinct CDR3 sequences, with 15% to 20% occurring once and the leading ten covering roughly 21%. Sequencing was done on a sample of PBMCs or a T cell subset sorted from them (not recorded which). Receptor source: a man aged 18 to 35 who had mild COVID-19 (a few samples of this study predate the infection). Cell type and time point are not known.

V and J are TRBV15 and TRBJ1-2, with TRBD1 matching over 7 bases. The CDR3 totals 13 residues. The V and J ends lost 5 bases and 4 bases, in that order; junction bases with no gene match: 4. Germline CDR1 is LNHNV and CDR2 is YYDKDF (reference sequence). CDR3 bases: TGTGCCACCAGCTCAGGGGGTTTCTATGGCTACACCTTC. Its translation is CATSSGGFYGYTF.

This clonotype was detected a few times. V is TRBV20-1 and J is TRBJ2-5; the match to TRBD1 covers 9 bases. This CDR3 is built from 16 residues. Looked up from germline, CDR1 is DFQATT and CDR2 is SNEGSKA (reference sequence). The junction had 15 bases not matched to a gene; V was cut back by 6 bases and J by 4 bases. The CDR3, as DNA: TGCAGTGCCCCACAAGTTGGGACAGGGACGGGAGAGACCCAGTACTTC. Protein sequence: CSAPQVGTGTGETQYF.

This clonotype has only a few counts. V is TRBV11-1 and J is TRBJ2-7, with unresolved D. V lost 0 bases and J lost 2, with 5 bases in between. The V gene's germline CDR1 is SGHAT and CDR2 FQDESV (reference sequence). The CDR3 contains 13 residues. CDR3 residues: CASSLAPTYEQYF. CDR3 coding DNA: TGTGCCAGCAGCTTAGCGCCAACCTACGAGCAGTACTTC.

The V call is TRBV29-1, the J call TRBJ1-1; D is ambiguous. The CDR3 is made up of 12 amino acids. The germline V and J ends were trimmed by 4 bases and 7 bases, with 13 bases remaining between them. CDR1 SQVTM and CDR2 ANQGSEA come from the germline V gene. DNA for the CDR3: TGCAGCGTTGGCCCGGGAAGAGGTGAAGCTTTCTTT. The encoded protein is CSVGPGRGEAFF.

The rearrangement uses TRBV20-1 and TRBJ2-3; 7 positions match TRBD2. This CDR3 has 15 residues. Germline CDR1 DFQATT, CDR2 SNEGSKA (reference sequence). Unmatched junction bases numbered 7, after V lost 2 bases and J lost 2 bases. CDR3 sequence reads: CSARLTAGPTDTQYF. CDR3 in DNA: TGCAGTGCTAGACTTACAGCGGGGCCCACAGATACGCAGTATTTT.

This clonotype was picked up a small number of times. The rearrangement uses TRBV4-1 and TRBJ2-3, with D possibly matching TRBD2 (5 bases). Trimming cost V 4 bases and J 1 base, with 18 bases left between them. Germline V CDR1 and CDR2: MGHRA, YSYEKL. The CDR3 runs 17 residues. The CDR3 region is CASSRPPLDLGTDTQYF. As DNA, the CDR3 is TGCGCCAGCAGCCGTCCCCCACTAGATCTGGGCACAGATACGCAGTATTTT.